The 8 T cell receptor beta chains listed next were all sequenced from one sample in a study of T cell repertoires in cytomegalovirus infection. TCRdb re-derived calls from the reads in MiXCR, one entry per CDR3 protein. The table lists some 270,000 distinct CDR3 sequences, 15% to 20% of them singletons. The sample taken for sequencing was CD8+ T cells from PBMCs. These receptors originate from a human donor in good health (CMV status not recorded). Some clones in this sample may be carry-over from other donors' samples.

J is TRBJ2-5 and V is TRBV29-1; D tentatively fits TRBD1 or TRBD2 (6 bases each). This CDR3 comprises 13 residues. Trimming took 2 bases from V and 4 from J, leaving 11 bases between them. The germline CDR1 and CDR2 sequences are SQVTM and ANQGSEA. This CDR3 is CSVELQGGETQYF. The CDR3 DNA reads TGCAGCGTTGAACTACAGGGAGGAGAGACCCAGTACTTC.

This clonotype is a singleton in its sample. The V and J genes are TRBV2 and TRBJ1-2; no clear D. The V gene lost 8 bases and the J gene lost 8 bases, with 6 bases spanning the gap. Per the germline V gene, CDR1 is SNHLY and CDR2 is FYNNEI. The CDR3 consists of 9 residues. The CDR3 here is CASPRGYTF. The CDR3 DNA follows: TGTGCCAGCCCGCGGGGCTACACCTTC.

DNA for the CDR3: TGTGCCAGCAGCACCGAGGGAGGGGAAGAGACCCAGTACTTC. Its protein is CASSTEGGEETQYF. The rearrangement uses TRBV11-2 and TRBJ2-5; TRBD2 matches 7 bases. The CDR3 runs to 14 residues. The V gene's germline CDR1 is SGHAT and CDR2 FQNNGV. V was pared by 5 bases and J by 3 bases, with 6 bases of the junction left unmatched.

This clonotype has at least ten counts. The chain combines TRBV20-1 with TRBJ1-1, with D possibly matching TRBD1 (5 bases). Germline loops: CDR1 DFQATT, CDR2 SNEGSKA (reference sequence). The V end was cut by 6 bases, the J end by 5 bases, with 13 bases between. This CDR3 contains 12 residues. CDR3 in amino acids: CSAMIRETEAFF. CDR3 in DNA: TGCAGTGCCATGATCAGGGAGACTGAAGCTTTCTTT.

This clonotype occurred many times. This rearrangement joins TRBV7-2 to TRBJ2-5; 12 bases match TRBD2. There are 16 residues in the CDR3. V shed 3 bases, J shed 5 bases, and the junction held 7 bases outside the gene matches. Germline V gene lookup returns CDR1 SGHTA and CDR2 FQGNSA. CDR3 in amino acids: CASSLTSGGLSETQYF. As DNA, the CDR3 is TGTGCCAGCAGCTTGACTAGCGGGGGTCTCTCCGAGACCCAGTACTTC.

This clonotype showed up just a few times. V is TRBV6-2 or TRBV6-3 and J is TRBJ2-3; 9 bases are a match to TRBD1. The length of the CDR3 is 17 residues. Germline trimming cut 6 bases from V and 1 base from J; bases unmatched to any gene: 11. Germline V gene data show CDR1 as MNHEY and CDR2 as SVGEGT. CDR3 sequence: CASSPDRGGSGTDTQYF. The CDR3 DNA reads TGTGCCAGCAGCCCGGACAGGGGTGGATCGGGCACAGATACGCAGTATTTT.

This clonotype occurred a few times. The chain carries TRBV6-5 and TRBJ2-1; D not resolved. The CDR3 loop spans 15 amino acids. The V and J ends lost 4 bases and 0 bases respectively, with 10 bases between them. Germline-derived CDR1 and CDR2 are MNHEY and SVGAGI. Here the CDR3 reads CASSWALSSYNEQFF. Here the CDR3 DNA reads TGTGCCAGCAGTTGGGCTCTAAGCTCCTACAATGAGCAGTTCTTC.

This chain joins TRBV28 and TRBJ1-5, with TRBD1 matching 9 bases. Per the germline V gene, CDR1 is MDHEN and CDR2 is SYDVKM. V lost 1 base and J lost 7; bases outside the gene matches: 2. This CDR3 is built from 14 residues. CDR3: CASSLFDRGQPQHF. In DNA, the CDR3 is TGTGCCAGCAGTTTATTCGACAGGGGGCAGCCCCAGCATTTT.